This paragraph covers one TCR beta chain sequence. The sample originates from a study of T-cell memory formation after mild COVID-19. Employing constant-segment primers, 5'RACE generated TCR alpha and TCR beta cDNA libraries bearing sample barcodes and UMIs. From the 5' RACE reads, TCRdb called clonotypes with MiXCR, one entry per CDR3 protein. The sample yields 300,000 to 350,000 distinct CDR3 sequences, 10% to 15% seen once. The germline gives CDR1 SGHTA, CDR2 FQGNSA. The V and J ends lost 4 bases and 5 bases respectively, with 17 bases between them. CDR3 length: 15 amino acids. The sample comprised PBMCs or a T cell subset sorted from them (not recorded which). The source of this sequence is a man aged 18-30 years who had mild COVID-19 (a few samples of this study predate the infection). Cell type and time point are not known. V gene TRBV7-2 combines with J gene TRBJ1-1; D not resolved. CDR3 sequence (DNA): TGTGCCAGCAGCTCGTTATTCGACGGTAGAACTGAAGCTTTCTTT. Residues: CASSSLFDGRTEAFF. The full variable domain, with the rest looked up from reference TRBV7-2 and TRBJ1-1, is GAGVSQSPSNKVTEKGKDVELRCDPISGHTALYWYRQSLGQGLEFLIYFQGNSAPDKSGLPSDRFSAERTGGSVSTLTIQRTQQEDSAVYLCASSSLFDGRTEAFFGQGTRLTVV.